The entry below gives a single T cell receptor (beta chain) sequence along with its context. The antigen is undetermined. CDR3 length: 14 residues. Trimming left V 5 bases short and J 12 bases short, with 20 bases between. The V gene's germline CDR1 is SGHTS and CDR2 YDEGEE. This record comes from a study of T cell responses to AZD1222 COVID-19 vaccine. General observations from the study: Only after the peak T cell response were repertoires sampled.

This table comes from immunoSEQ multiplex PCR, and its TCRdb copy is limited to in-frame clones, with some not included. Of 100,000 to 130,000 clones listed, roughly nine tenths are singletons. The chain is built from TRBV5-8 and TRBJ1-4; no definite D call. The material was peripheral blood, obtained on day 0 of AZD1222 vaccination. The receptor's source is an adult in good health. As DNA, the CDR3 is TGTGCCAGCAGTTCGAGGGAGCTTGCGGGAGAACTGTTTTTT. Its translation: CASSSRELAGELFF.